This entry features one T cell receptor beta chain sequence. V trimming: 4 bases; J trimming: 2 bases; junction bases outside the gene matches: 8. This CDR3 has 17 residues. Looked up from germline, CDR1 is KGHSH and CDR2 is LQKENI. These data come from a study of blood T cell repertoires in COVID-19. Study-level information: The United States, Italy and Spain provided the acute and convalescent COVID-19 samples.

Original handling: Researchers report that nucleated cell counts were estimated from reference gene primer amplification. Produced via immunoSEQ multiplex PCR; TCRdb's table is partial and in-frame only. V and J calls and clone size come straight from that table; D and trimming were deduced from the DNA. The sample yields some 150,000 clones, 85% to 90% seen once. The specimen was peripheral blood. The rearrangement links TRBV18 to TRBJ2-3; 11 nucleotides agree with TRBD2. The clonotype comes from a human donor in a cohort sampled during active COVID-19. CDR3 DNA sequence: TGTGCCAGCTCACTAGCCGGGACTAGCGGACCCACAGATACGCAGTATTTT. It yields the protein CASSLAGTSGPTDTQYF.